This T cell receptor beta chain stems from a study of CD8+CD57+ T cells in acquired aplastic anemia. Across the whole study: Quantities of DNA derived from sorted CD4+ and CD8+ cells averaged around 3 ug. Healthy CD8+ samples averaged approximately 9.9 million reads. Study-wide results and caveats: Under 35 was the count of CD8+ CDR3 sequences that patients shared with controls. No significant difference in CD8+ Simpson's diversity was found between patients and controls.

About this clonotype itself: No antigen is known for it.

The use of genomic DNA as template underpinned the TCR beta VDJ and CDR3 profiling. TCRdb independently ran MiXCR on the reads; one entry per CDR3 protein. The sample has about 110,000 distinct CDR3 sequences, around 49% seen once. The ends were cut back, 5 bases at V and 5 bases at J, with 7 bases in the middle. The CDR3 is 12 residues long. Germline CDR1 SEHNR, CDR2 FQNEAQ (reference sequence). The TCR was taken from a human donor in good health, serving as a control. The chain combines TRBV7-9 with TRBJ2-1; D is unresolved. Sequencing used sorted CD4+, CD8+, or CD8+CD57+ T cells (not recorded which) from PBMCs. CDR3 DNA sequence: TGTGCCAGCAGCCAATACGACAATGAGCAGTTCTTC. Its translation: CASSQYDNEQFF.